This T cell receptor (beta chain) was profiled in a study of cytomegalovirus exposure and HLA in healthy donors (TCRdb year 2017). In the study overall: A later analysis indicated that the roughly 120 validation repertoires were generated on the platform also employed for the 600 to 750 repertoires of the first cohort. The study was designed to test whether signatures of past pathogen exposure could be identified by cataloging public T cell receptors. Along with the roughly 670-subject first cohort, a separate validation cohort of over a hundred different subjects was used. High-throughput TCR immunosequencing, statistical association of individual TCRs with disease status, and machine learning were combined to predict cytomegalovirus infection status. Study-level results and caveats: All 120 or so repertoires were used to score co-occurrence in the validation cohort in a later analysis, because that analysis had no HLA typing for the cohort. In the study, about 150 TCR beta chains were listed as associated with cytomegalovirus. Across donors, most TCR sequences were observed very rarely, whereas some public TCRs were present in many individuals. The authors suggested that the approach could potentially be extended to other disease states and immunological phenotypes. The classifier was reported to diagnose cytomegalovirus status with high specificity and sensitivity in both the original and validation cohorts. Subsequent analysis determined that TCRs grouped into clusters in the first cohort also showed a tendency toward co-occurrence across the roughly 120 validation repertoires, and about 94% of cluster scores exceeded 0. In vitro tests confirmed that three of the cytomegalovirus-associated TCR beta chains recognize cytomegalovirus antigens.

Separate from the roughly 650-subject first cohort, the validation cohort of about 130 subjects was the group to which the donors belonged. Receptor amplification or capture employed the immunoSEQ multiplex PCR assay. The original pipeline was this. To diagnose cytomegalovirus status from the catalog of TCR beta chain sequences, a statistical classification framework was built. TCRdb provides this immuneACCESS table in a form limited to in-frame rearrangements. Some clones are lacking; in checked studies, under half of them reflect an unresolved V gene, and why the rest are absent is not known. V, J and clone size derive from that table, while D and trimming were established from the DNA sequence. The sample has about 110,000 clones on record, more than 85% of them singletons. 3% to 4% of the sample rests with the top ten. With respect to this clone: Its antigen is unknown. The input lacks base qualities; no much larger clone sits a single base away.

The receptor's source is a young woman in good health and CMV-seropositive. The sample consisted of PBMCs.

The CDR3 protein is CASGAVQGDQGEAFF. The DNA sequence reads TGCGCCAGTGGGGCGGTACAGGGTGATCAGGGTGAAGCTTTCTTT. The chain couples TRBV5-1 to TRBJ1-1, with TRBD1 as a weak D call on 6 bases. The CDR3 sequence holds 15 residues, the cysteine and phenylalanine included. Only CDR3 DNA remains: 45 bases, in frame from the first base. CDR1 and CDR2 (SGHRS, YFSETQ) derive from the germline V gene. V is clipped by 8 bases and J by 7 bases, and the sequence between their germline boundaries is 24 bases long. With all but the CDR3 taken from the reference TRBV5-1 and TRBJ1-1 genes, the full variable domain is: KAGVTQTPRYLIKTRGQQVTLSCSPISGHRSVSWYQQTPGQGLQFLFEYFSETQRNKGNFPGRFSGRQFSNSRSEMNVSTLELGDSALYLCASGAVQGDQGEAFFGQGTRLTVV.